These 21 T cell receptor beta chains were all obtained from the same sample, sequenced in a study of blood T cell repertoires in COVID-19. Clones were read by immunoSEQ multiplex PCR, and TCRdb kept only the in-frame ones, dropping some. The profile covers about 170,000 clones, with 82% appearing a single time and over 9.5% taken by the ten largest. Sequencing was done on a sample of peripheral blood. These receptors originate from an elderly woman with active or convalescent COVID-19.

V is TRBV19 and J is TRBJ1-2; D uncertain. Germline values: CDR1 LNHDA, CDR2 SQIVND (reference sequence). Trimming cost V 3 bases and J 2 bases, with 16 bases left between them. This CDR3 has 16 residues. CDR3 loop: CASSMGGQQVNYGYTF. The CDR3 DNA sequence: TGTGCCAGTAGTATGGGAGGGCAGCAAGTAAACTATGGCTACACCTTC.

The gene calls are TRBV5-6 and TRBJ1-2, with 9 bases aligning to TRBD1. V trimming: 0 bases; J trimming: 2 bases; junction bases outside the gene matches: 5. The CDR3 is made up of 16 amino acids. Germline V lookup: CDR1 SGHDT, CDR2 YYEEEE. The CDR3 bases are TGTGCCAGCAGCTTGGCCCGGACAGGGGTAAACTATGGCTACACCTTC. Its protein product is CASSLARTGVNYGYTF. Full variable domain (rest looked up from reference TRBV5-6 and TRBJ1-2): DAGVTQSPTHLIKTRGQQVTLRCSPKSGHDTVSWYQQALGQGPQFIFQYYEEEERQRGNFPDRFSGHQFPNYSSELNVNALLLGDSALYLCASSLARTGVNYGYTFGSGTRLTVV.

V and J are TRBV9 and TRBJ1-1, with a tentative D call TRBD1 (6 bases). The CDR3 sequence is 15 residues long. The germline V and J ends were trimmed by 4 bases and 2 bases, with 15 bases remaining between them. Germline V gene lookup returns CDR1 SGDLS and CDR2 YYNGEE. CDR3 DNA sequence: TGTGCCAGCAGCCCCCAAGGGGGAAGAAACACTGAAGCTTTCTTT. Protein sequence: CASSPQGGRNTEAFF.

The J gene is TRBJ1-1, the V gene TRBV12-5, with TRBD1 matching 8 bases. Trimming at V came to 0 bases and at J to 0 bases, leaving 9 bases not matched to a gene. Germline values: CDR1 LGHNT, CDR2 FRNRAP. The CDR3 has 18 residues. The DNA of the CDR3 is TGTGCTAGTGGTTTGGTACTTGGGACAGGTTCCATGAACACTGAAGCTTTCTTT. Amino acid sequence: CASGLVLGTGSMNTEAFF. The entire variable domain, with the rest obtained from reference TRBV12-5 and TRBJ1-1, is as follows: DARVTQTPRHKVTEMGQEVTMRCQPILGHNTVFWYRQTMMQGLELLAYFRNRAPLDDSGMPKDRFSAEMPDATLATLKIQPSEPRDSAVYFCASGLVLGTGSMNTEAFFGQGTRLTVV.

This clone turned up a few times. This chain joins TRBV7-8 and TRBJ1-5, with D maybe TRBD1 (6 bases). V shed 5 bases and J shed 3 bases, with 11 bases lying between them. Germline loops: CDR1 SGHVS, CDR2 FQNEAQ. The CDR3 has 14 amino acids. The CDR3 DNA reads as TGTGCCAGCAGCCCGACAGGCCTCAATCAGCCCCAGCATTTT. Protein sequence: CASSPTGLNQPQHF. Drawing the rest from reference TRBV7-8 and TRBJ1-5, the complete variable domain is GAGVSQSPRYKVAKRGQDVALRCDPISGHVSLFWYQQALGQGPEFLTYFQNEAQLDKSGLPSDRFFAERPEGSVSTLKIQRTQQEDSAVYLCASSPTGLNQPQHFGDGTRLSIL.

V is TRBV18 and J is TRBJ1-1; TRBD1 matches 7 bases. This CDR3 has 16 amino acids. From germline, CDR1 is KGHSH and CDR2 LQKENI. With V trimmed by 3 bases and J by 1 base, 8 bases remained unmatched. CDR3 DNA sequence: TGTGCCAGCTCACCGACGATGGGACAGCCGAACACTGAAGCTTTCTTT. This encodes CASSPTMGQPNTEAFF. Looking up the rest from reference TRBV18 and TRBJ1-1 gives the full variable domain: NAGVMQNPRHLVRRRGQEARLRCSPMKGHSHVYWYRQLPEEGLKFMVYLQKENIIDESGMPKERFSAEFPKEGPSILRIQQVVRGDSAAYFCASSPTMGQPNTEAFFGQGTRLTVV.

This chain joins TRBV11-2 and TRBJ1-1; D is uncertain. From germline, CDR1 is SGHAT and CDR2 FQNNGV. Trimming pared 0 bases from V and 2 bases from J, leaving 10 bases between. The CDR3 totals 15 residues. CDR3 in DNA: TGTGCCAGCAGCTTAGATCTGGGCGTAAACACTGAAGCTTTCTTT. This codes for CASSLDLGVNTEAFF.

The V call is TRBV19, the J call TRBJ1-1, with D possibly matching TRBD1 (5 bases). The CDR3 is 14 residues long. CDR1 and CDR2 (germline): LNHDA, SQIVND (reference sequence). V was clipped by 7 bases and J by 5 bases, with 17 bases between them. CDR3 DNA: TGTGCCAGTACTTCAGGGAGGGGATCGACTGAAGCTTTCTTT. This sequence encodes CASTSGRGSTEAFF.

This chain joins TRBV5-5 and TRBJ1-3; 9 nucleotides align to TRBD1. The CDR3 loop spans 17 amino acids. After removal of 3 bases from V and 1 base from J, the junction contained 8 bases not matched to a gene. The germline gives CDR1 SGHKS, CDR2 YYEKEE (reference sequence). The CDR3 spells CASSWGTGRGSGNTIYF. CDR3 coding DNA: TGTGCCAGCAGCTGGGGGACAGGGAGAGGATCTGGAAACACCATATATTTT.

The rearrangement joins TRBV5-4 to TRBJ2-2, with 10 bases identical to TRBD2. Germline-derived CDR1 and CDR2 are SGHNT and YYREEE (reference sequence). J gave up 5 bases and V 4 bases, and 2 bases lay outside the gene matches. This CDR3 region has 14 residues. Here the CDR3 reads CASSEGLATGELFF. In DNA, the CDR3 is TGTGCCAGCAGCGAGGGACTAGCGACCGGGGAGCTGTTTTTT.

This clone has a single count. J is TRBJ2-2 and V is TRBV19; the match to TRBD2 covers 10 bases. Trimming took 6 bases from V and 6 from J; bases not matched to a gene: 7. Germline CDR1 reads LNHDA; CDR2 reads SQIVND (reference sequence). The CDR3 is 15 residues long. The CDR3 loop is CASSPSGRAAGELFF. CDR3 nucleotides: TGTGCCAGTAGCCCCAGCGGGAGGGCCGCCGGGGAGCTGTTTTTT.

The V gene is TRBV30, the J gene TRBJ2-7; TRBD2 matches 12 bases. CDR3 length equals 17 residues. Per germline, CDR1 GTSNPN and CDR2 SVGIG (reference sequence). V gave up 3 bases and J gave up 2 bases; unmatched junction bases: 11. In DNA, the CDR3 is TGTGCCTGGAGCCACAGGGGCCTAGCGGGAGGGCCCTACGAGCAGTACTTC. Protein sequence: CAWSHRGLAGGPYEQYF.

The V gene is TRBV5-1, the J gene TRBJ1-4, with 9 bases matching TRBD1. The V segment lost 4 bases and the J segment 8 bases; nucleotides outside the gene matches: 6. The CDR3 runs 14 residues. In germline, CDR1 is SGHRS, CDR2 YFSETQ. The CDR3 region has the DNA TGCGCCAGCAGCACTGGACAGGGGCGCGAAAAACTGTTTTTT. Translation gives CASSTGQGREKLFF.

The rearrangement links TRBV19 to TRBJ1-5, with 11 bases matching TRBD1. CDR3 length equals 14 residues. Trimming removed 6 bases from V and 6 bases from J; junction bases left unmatched: 4. In germline, CDR1 is LNHDA, CDR2 SQIVND (reference sequence). The chain's CDR3 is CASRGQGAGQPQHF. Here the CDR3 DNA reads TGTGCCAGTAGAGGACAGGGGGCAGGTCAGCCCCAGCATTTT. The complete variable domain, with remaining parts taken from reference TRBV19 and TRBJ1-5, reads DGGITQSPKYLFRKEGQNVTLSCEQNLNHDAMYWYRQDPGQGLRLIYYSQIVNDFQKGDIAEGYSVSREKKESFPLTVTSAQKNPTAFYLCASRGQGAGQPQHFGDGTRLSIL.

J is TRBJ1-4 and V is TRBV5-1, with TRBD1 identical over 9 bases. This CDR3 has 13 amino acids. J gave up 7 bases and V 5 bases, and 3 bases lay outside the gene matches. Germline V gives CDR1 SGHRS, CDR2 YFSETQ. The CDR3 DNA follows: TGCGCCAGCAGTAGACAGGGGGGTGAAAAACTGTTTTTT. It is translated as CASSRQGGEKLFF.

This clone was detected once. This chain uses TRBV24-1 with TRBJ1-5; 7 bases align to TRBD1. The V segment lost 4 bases and the J segment 2 bases; nucleotides outside the gene matches: 4. CDR1 KGHDR and CDR2 SFDVKD come from the germline V gene. The length of the CDR3 is 15 residues. This CDR3 reads CATSESGTGNQPQHF. The CDR3 DNA reads as TGTGCCACCAGTGAATCCGGGACAGGCAATCAGCCCCAGCATTTT.

The CDR3 loop is CASSQPGQPNYGYTF. The CDR3 DNA reads as TGTGCCAGTAGTCAACCGGGACAGCCAAACTATGGCTACACCTTC. The chain has TRBV19 and TRBJ1-2; TRBD1 agrees at 7 bases. Per germline, CDR1 LNHDA and CDR2 SQIVND (reference sequence). The CDR3 extends over 15 amino acids. Trimming cost V 5 bases and J 2 bases; bases outside gene matches: 8.

The V and J genes are TRBV5-5 and TRBJ2-2; 10 bases fit TRBD1. V gave up 6 bases and J gave up 4 bases; unmatched junction bases: 9. CDR3 length: 16 amino acids. Germline V gene data show CDR1 as SGHKS and CDR2 as YYEKEE (reference sequence). The CDR3 loop reads CASIPGTGVSTGELFF. DNA for the CDR3: TGTGCCAGCATTCCCGGGACAGGGGTCTCCACCGGGGAGCTGTTTTTT. Full variable domain (remainder filled in from reference TRBV5-5 and TRBJ2-2): DAGVTQSPTHLIKTRGQQVTLRCSPISGHKSVSWYQQVLGQGPQFIFQYYEKEERGRGNFPDRFSARQFPNYSSELNVNALLLGDSALYLCASIPGTGVSTGELFFGEGSRLTVL.

The CDR3 region has the DNA TGTGCCAGCAGCCCGTTTGACAGGGGTTTCCAGCCCCAGCATTTT. It codes for CASSPFDRGFQPQHF. The chain joins TRBV7-8 to TRBJ1-5; 8 bases are a match to TRBD1. V lost 5 bases to trimming and J lost 7 bases; unmatched junction nucleotides: 10. Germline CDR1 and CDR2: SGHVS and FQNEAQ. The CDR3 consists of 15 residues.

This chain joins TRBV6-2 or TRBV6-3 and TRBJ1-5, with D possibly being TRBD1 (5 bases). The germline V and J ends were trimmed by 6 bases and 5 bases, with 11 bases remaining between them. The CDR3 runs to 13 residues. The germline V gene has CDR1 MNHEY and CDR2 SVGEGT. The CDR3 nucleotides read TGTGCCAGCAGCTTAACAGGCGATCAGCCCCAGCATTTT. As protein: CASSLTGDQPQHF.

The chain recombines TRBV11-2 with TRBJ2-5; TRBD1 matches 10 bases. The CDR3 has 17 amino acids. Germline V gives CDR1 SGHAT, CDR2 FQNNGV. V gave up 5 bases and J gave up 4 bases; unmatched junction bases: 13. The CDR3 region has the DNA TGTGCCAGCAGCCCCACGGGACAGGGGTTGACGGGAGAGACCCAGTACTTC. As protein: CASSPTGQGLTGETQYF.